A single sample gave rise to the 14 T cell receptor beta chains below, sequenced in a study of blood T cell repertoires in COVID-19. Method: immunoSEQ multiplex PCR; TCRdb's copy keeps in-frame clones and lacks some. The sample yields roughly 100,000 clones, about 83% seen once. What was sequenced was peripheral blood. The receptor source for this set is a human donor in a cohort sampled during active COVID-19.

Comment on this clone: The junction and the germline gene differ at one end; a read error may be behind it. The same CDR3 can be traced to other DNA sequences in this sample. The chain uses TRBV11-2 and TRBJ2-1; no definite D call. Germline assignment: CDR1 SGHAT and CDR2 FQNNGV. CDR3 size: 14 residues. This chain's CDR3 is CASSLELNDNEQFF. The DNA of the CDR3 is TGCGCCAGCAGCTTAGAACTTAACGACAATGAGCAGTTCTTC.

The chain recombines TRBV20-1 with TRBJ2-1; no clear D gene. Germline lookup yields CDR1 DFQATT and CDR2 SNEGSKA (reference sequence). The CDR3 spans 11 residues. V was trimmed by 3 bases and J by 6 bases, leaving 6 bases between them. The CDR3 coding sequence is TGCAGTGCTAGTTCCCGCAATGAGCAGTTCTTC. Protein: CSASSRNEQFF.

The chain is built from TRBV6-5 and TRBJ1-1; perhaps TRBD1 as D (6 bases). Germline values: CDR1 MNHEY, CDR2 SVGAGI. Trimming took 5 bases from V and 1 from J, leaving 8 bases between them. The CDR3 contains 13 residues. CDR3 coding DNA: TGTGCCAGCAGTCCGGGACAGAACACTGAAGCTTTCTTT. Translated: CASSPGQNTEAFF.

J is TRBJ2-2 and V is TRBV7-3; weak D call: TRBD2 (6 bases). Germline V gives CDR1 SGHTA, CDR2 FQGTGA. The CDR3 loop spans 15 amino acids. Trimming left V 2 bases short and J 3 bases short, with 10 bases between. The CDR3 bases are TGTGCCAGCAGCTTACTCGGGGGTGACACCGGGGAGCTGTTTTTT. It is translated as CASSLLGGDTGELFF.

This rearrangement joins TRBV11-3 to TRBJ1-1; no definite D call. The CDR3 loop spans 13 amino acids. With 5 bases removed from V and 0 bases from J, the gap between germline ends came to 7 bases. The germline V gene has CDR1 SGHNT and CDR2 YENEEA. In DNA, the CDR3 is TGTGCCAGCAGCCTCGGGTTGAACACTGAAGCTTTCTTT. Protein: CASSLGLNTEAFF. The full variable domain, rest sourced from reference TRBV11-3 and TRBJ1-1, is EAGVVQSPRYKIIEKKQPVAFWCNPISGHNTLYWYLQNLGQGPELLIRYENEEAVDDSQLPKDRFSAERLKGVDSTLKIQPAELGDSAVYLCASSLGLNTEAFFGQGTRLTVV.

The chain recombines TRBV7-2 with TRBJ2-7, with D possibly matching TRBD1 (6 bases). The germline gives CDR1 SGHTA, CDR2 FQGNSA. The ends were cut back, 0 bases at V and 0 bases at J, with 12 bases in the middle. The CDR3 extends over 16 amino acids. CDR3: CASSLAPQGSSYEQYF. CDR3 coding DNA: TGTGCCAGCAGCTTAGCGCCCCAGGGGAGCTCCTACGAGCAGTACTTC.

This chain joins TRBV28 and TRBJ1-1; possibly TRBD1 for D (5 bases). This CDR3 is 14 amino acids long. Germline values: CDR1 MDHEN, CDR2 SYDVKM. V dropped 3 bases and J dropped 4 bases, with 12 bases sitting between them. The CDR3 loop reads CASSFHQGGTEAFF. The CDR3 DNA reads TGTGCCAGCAGTTTCCATCAGGGTGGCACTGAAGCTTTCTTT.

The V gene is TRBV28, the J gene TRBJ1-1; D is unclear. With 10 bases removed from V and 0 bases from J, the gap between germline ends came to 12 bases. CDR3 size: 13 residues. Germline V gene lookup returns CDR1 MDHEN and CDR2 SYDVKM. CDR3 nucleotides: TGTGCCACCCGGGTTCCAATGAACACTGAAGCTTTCTTT. Translation: CATRVPMNTEAFF.

V usage is TRBV4-2 and J usage is TRBJ1-3; D remains ambiguous. With 0 bases removed from V and 0 bases from J, the gap between germline ends came to 12 bases. Per germline, CDR1 LGHNA and CDR2 YNFKEQ. The CDR3 totals 17 residues. The CDR3 nucleotides read TGTGCCAGCAGCCAAGAGAGACGGAGGAGCTCTGGAAACACCATATATTTT. This translates into CASSQERRRSSGNTIYF.

The chain is built from TRBV6-2 or TRBV6-3 and TRBJ1-6, with 7 bases lining up with TRBD1. Germline V gene data show CDR1 as MNHEY and CDR2 as SVGEGT. The CDR3 runs to 14 residues. Trimming removed 2 bases from V and 7 bases from J; junction bases left unmatched: 2. CDR3 loop: CASSYEQGNSPLHF. CDR3 nucleotide sequence: TGTGCCAGCAGTTACGAACAGGGGAATTCACCCCTCCACTTT.

The chain has TRBV7-9 and TRBJ2-3; tentative D call: TRBD1 (7 bases). Germline V gene sequence: CDR1 SEHNR, CDR2 FQNEAQ (reference sequence). Trimming removed 1 base from V and 3 bases from J, with 11 bases in between. This CDR3 spans 15 amino acids. CDR3 sequence (DNA): TGTGCCAGCAGCTTAGAAGCAGGGGGGACAGATACGCAGTATTTT. This codes for CASSLEAGGTDTQYF.

The chain carries TRBV3-1 (or the pseudogene TRBV3-2) and TRBJ2-7; weak D call: TRBD2 (7 bases). Per germline, CDR1 LGHDT and CDR2 YNNKEL (reference sequence). V was cut by 8 bases and J by 5 bases, with 16 bases left in between. The CDR3 consists of 13 residues. The CDR3 sequence is CASLGGALNEQYF. Here the CDR3 DNA reads TGTGCCAGCCTTGGGGGGGCTCTCAACGAGCAGTACTTC.

The CDR3 coding sequence is TGTGCCAGCAGCCCCCATGGGGGCCTTGAAAAACTGTTTTTT. Translating it yields CASSPHGGLEKLFF. This sequence joins TRBV7-2 and TRBJ1-4; weak D call: TRBD1 (6 bases). V was clipped by 5 bases and J by 7 bases, with 14 bases between them. This CDR3 has 14 amino acids. Germline V gives CDR1 SGHTA, CDR2 FQGNSA.

This clone has only one observation. The V call is TRBV10-3, the J call TRBJ2-2, with 7 bases matching TRBD2. This CDR3 has 15 amino acids. Germline loops: CDR1 ENHRY, CDR2 SYGVKD. J lost 1 base, V lost 8 bases, and 7 bases had no gene match. The CDR3 region has the DNA TGTGCCATCGCCGCCGGGACTAAGAACACCGGGGAGCTGTTTTTT. Its translation is CAIAAGTKNTGELFF.